One and the same sample provided the 17 T cell receptor beta chains below, sequenced in a study of shared clonotypes between healthy human individuals. Sequenced by immunoSEQ multiplex PCR; TCRdb stores in-frame clones only, minus some. Here the sample spans some 1,900,000 clones, less than 95% being singletons. Terminally differentiated effector memory CD45RA+ cells were excluded from the naive CD8 cells, which were CD45RO-negative and positively selected for CCR7. The sample consisted of naive CD8+ T cells sorted from blood. The receptors here all came from a young man in good health.

This clone occurred once. The V and J genes are TRBV6-5 and TRBJ1-3, with D unclear. Looked up from germline, CDR1 is MNHEY and CDR2 is SVGAGI. The CDR3 has 16 residues. Trimming shortened V by 0 bases and J by 0 bases, and 9 bases separated the two germline ends. This chain's CDR3 is CASSYSLASSGNTIYF. The CDR3 nucleotides are TGTGCCAGCAGTTACTCACTCGCCAGCTCTGGAAACACCATATATTTT.

The chain is built from TRBV9 and TRBJ2-5, with D perhaps TRBD2 (5 bases). There are 15 residues in the CDR3. V lost 0 bases and J lost 5, with 14 bases in between. Germline V gene data show CDR1 as SGDLS and CDR2 as YYNGEE. The CDR3 bases are TGTGCCAGCAGCGTAGCGGGGATCAGTTGGGAGACCCAGTACTTC. Translating gives CASSVAGISWETQYF. The complete variable domain, with remaining parts taken from reference TRBV9 and TRBJ2-5, reads DSGVTQTPKHLITATGQRVTLRCSPRSGDLSVYWYQQSLDQGLQFLIQYYNGEERAKGNILERFSAQQFPDLHSELNLSSLELGDSALYFCASSVAGISWETQYFGPGTRLLVL.

This clone was seen just once. This rearrangement joins TRBV7-9 to TRBJ1-4; a possible D gene is TRBD1 (5 bases). V lost 8 bases and J 2 bases, leaving 21 bases between the germline ends. This CDR3 spans 17 amino acids. The germline CDR1 and CDR2 sequences are SEHNR and FQNEAQ (reference sequence). In DNA form, the CDR3 reads TGTGCCAGCGGCAGGGCGAACTCAGGGCCGACTAATGAAAAACTGTTTTTT. This codes for CASGRANSGPTNEKLFF. The variable domain in full, with the rest retrieved from reference TRBV7-9 and TRBJ1-4, is DTGVSQNPRHKITKRGQNVTFRCDPISEHNRLYWYRQTLGQGPEFLTYFQNEAQLEKSRLLSDRFSAERPKGSFSTLEIQRTEQGDSAMYLCASGRANSGPTNEKLFFGSGTQLSVL.

The V gene is TRBV5-5, the J gene TRBJ2-5; D is undetermined. The CDR3 extends over 14 amino acids. Germline V gene sequence: CDR1 SGHKS, CDR2 YYEKEE (reference sequence). Trimming pared 2 bases from V and 3 bases from J, leaving 11 bases between. The CDR3 loop is CASSFPGPKETQYF. Written as DNA, the CDR3 is TGTGCCAGCAGCTTCCCCGGGCCGAAAGAGACCCAGTACTTC. Using reference TRBV5-5 and TRBJ2-5 for the parts outside the CDR3, the full variable domain is DAGVTQSPTHLIKTRGQQVTLRCSPISGHKSVSWYQQVLGQGPQFIFQYYEKEERGRGNFPDRFSARQFPNYSSELNVNALLLGDSALYLCASSFPGPKETQYFGPGTRLLVL.

DNA of the CDR3: TGCGCCAGCAGCCAAGAGCTAGCGGGCCTCACAGATACGCAGTATTTT. This gives the protein CASSQELAGLTDTQYF. V usage is TRBV4-1 and J usage is TRBJ2-3; TRBD2 aligns across 8 bases. CDR1 is MGHRA and CDR2 is YSYEKL in the germline V gene. The CDR3 has 16 amino acids. V shed 0 bases and J 2 bases; nucleotides not matched to a gene: 4.

The chain carries TRBV7-9 and TRBJ2-7; D remains ambiguous. CDR3 length: 14 residues. Trimming shortened V by 2 bases and J by 13 bases, and 21 bases separated the two germline ends. Germline V lookup: CDR1 SEHNR, CDR2 FQNEAQ (reference sequence). The CDR3 sequence is CASSLTPLHSDYYF. In DNA form, the CDR3 reads TGTGCCAGCAGCTTAACACCCCTTCATTCGGATTACTACTTC.

This rearrangement joins TRBV30 to TRBJ1-1; D remains ambiguous. Germline CDR1 and CDR2: GTSNPN and SVGIG (reference sequence). Trimming took 5 bases from V and 5 from J, leaving 15 bases between them. This CDR3 is 13 amino acids long. As DNA, the CDR3 is TGTGCCTGGGATCAAGGAGTCGGGACTGAAGCTTTCTTT. It encodes CAWDQGVGTEAFF.

This sequence joins TRBV6-5 and TRBJ1-1, with D hard to call. Germline loops: CDR1 MNHEY, CDR2 SVGAGI. Trimming pared 9 bases from V and 0 bases from J, leaving 8 bases between. The CDR3 is 12 residues long. CDR3 sequence (DNA): TGTGCCAGTTCTAACTTGAACACTGAAGCTTTCTTT. Its translation is CASSNLNTEAFF.

A remark on this clone: The sample contains more than one DNA sequence encoding this CDR3. This chain connects TRBV9 to TRBJ2-7, with D maybe TRBD2 (7 bases). CDR3 length: 15 residues. Germline values: CDR1 SGDLS, CDR2 YYNGEE. Trimming pared 0 bases from V and 2 bases from J, leaving 12 bases between. The CDR3 sequence is CASSVGGGGPYEQYF. The DNA for the CDR3 is TGTGCCAGCAGCGTAGGAGGGGGAGGGCCCTACGAGCAGTACTTC.

This sequence joins TRBV6-5 and TRBJ2-7; a possible D gene is TRBD2 (5 bases). The CDR3 spans 14 residues. The ends were cut back, 0 bases at V and 5 bases at J, with 11 bases in the middle. The V gene's germline CDR1 is MNHEY and CDR2 SVGAGI. The CDR3 region has the DNA TGTGCCAGCAGTTACTCGGTGATGGGAGACGAGCAGTACTTC. Its protein product is CASSYSVMGDEQYF.

The chain recombines TRBV5-1 with TRBJ1-2; no definite D call. CDR1 is SGHRS, CDR2 YFSETQ, per germline. This CDR3 is built from 13 residues. Trimming removed 3 bases at V and 6 bases at J, with 12 bases between. The CDR3, as DNA: TGCGCCAGCAGCTCGGACGGAGATGATGGCTACACCTTC. This sequence encodes CASSSDGDDGYTF.

The chain uses TRBV29-1 and TRBJ2-4, with D possibly TRBD1 on 5 matching bases. Germline assignment: CDR1 SQVTM and CDR2 ANQGSEA. Trimming removed 7 bases at V and 8 bases at J, with 12 bases between. The length of the CDR3 is 11 residues. CDR3 sequence reads: CSGKGLDIQYF. The DNA for the CDR3 is TGCAGCGGGAAGGGGCTTGACATTCAGTACTTC.

The rearrangement uses TRBV28 and TRBJ1-1; D is unclear. Germline V gene lookup returns CDR1 MDHEN and CDR2 SYDVKM. The CDR3 has 12 residues. The V end lost 3 bases, the J end lost 3 bases, and 5 bases lay between the germline ends. CDR3 nucleotides: TGTGCCAGCAGTTTCGGGGACACTGAAGCTTTCTTT. This translates into CASSFGDTEAFF. The whole variable domain, remainder taken from reference TRBV28 and TRBJ1-1, is DVKVTQSSRYLVKRTGEKVFLECVQDMDHENMFWYRQDPGLGLRLIYFSYDVKMKEKGDIPEGYSVSREKKERFSLILESASTNQTSMYLCASSFGDTEAFFGQGTRLTVV.

This chain links TRBV18 with TRBJ1-2; D gene ambiguous. The germline gives CDR1 KGHSH, CDR2 LQKENI. The CDR3 runs 14 residues. The V end lost 2 bases, the J end lost 12 bases, and 19 bases lay between the germline ends. CDR3 residues: CASSPEIVEGTHTF. The CDR3 coding sequence is TGTGCCAGCTCACCAGAGATTGTGGAGGGAACTCACACCTTC.

The chain has TRBV11-2 and TRBJ2-3, with D possibly matching TRBD2 (6 bases). V was trimmed by 1 base and J by 2 bases, leaving 16 bases between them. CDR1 is SGHAT and CDR2 is FQNNGV in the germline V gene. The CDR3 is 17 residues long. The CDR3 loop reads CASSLGKGGTDTDTQYF. CDR3 bases: TGTGCCAGCAGCTTAGGCAAGGGCGGGACGGACACAGATACGCAGTATTTT.

V gene TRBV11-2 combines with J gene TRBJ2-7; TRBD2 matches 7 bases. CDR1 is SGHAT, CDR2 FQNNGV, per germline. V shed 4 bases, J shed 2 bases, and the junction held 5 bases outside the gene matches. There are 14 residues in the CDR3. The DNA for the CDR3 is TGTGCCAGCAGCTCGGGGGGAAGGGCCTACGAGCAGTACTTC. Protein: CASSSGGRAYEQYF.

Worth noting for this clone: In the same sample, other DNA sequences code for this CDR3. The rearrangement uses TRBV5-1 and TRBJ2-7; D is perhaps TRBD1 (5 bases). V was trimmed by 0 bases and J by 2 bases, leaving 6 bases between them. The CDR3 sequence is 13 residues long. Germline V gene lookup returns CDR1 SGHRS and CDR2 YFSETQ. CDR3 sequence (DNA): TGCGCCAGCAGCTTGGGGGGCCCCTACGAGCAGTACTTC. It yields the protein CASSLGGPYEQYF.